The present entry profiles one TCR beta chain with its context. Its antigen is as yet unknown. Per the germline V gene, CDR1 is KGHDR and CDR2 is SFDVKD. The V gene lost 6 bases and the J gene lost 0 bases, with 5 bases spanning the gap. The CDR3 contains 13 residues. One entry per CDR3 protein results from TCRdb running MiXCR on the 5' RACE reads. The table records roughly 150,000 distinct CDR3 sequences, roughly 13% of them present only once. The sample belongs to a study of T-cell memory formation after mild COVID-19. General study findings and limits: Clones that shrank (day 15 to 85) were balanced CD4/CD8, whereas later expanders leaned CD4+. Prior to infection, memory already included some responding clones, suggesting cross-reactive memory joined.

The rearrangement joins TRBV24-1 to TRBJ1-5; the D is unclear. This receptor was taken from an adult woman who had mild COVID-19 (a few samples of this study predate the infection). Cell type and time point are not known. The specimen sequenced was PBMCs or a T cell subset sorted from them (not recorded which). The CDR3 here is CATSKDSNQPQHF. CDR3 nucleotides: TGTGCCACCAGTAAGGATAGCAATCAGCCCCAGCATTTT.